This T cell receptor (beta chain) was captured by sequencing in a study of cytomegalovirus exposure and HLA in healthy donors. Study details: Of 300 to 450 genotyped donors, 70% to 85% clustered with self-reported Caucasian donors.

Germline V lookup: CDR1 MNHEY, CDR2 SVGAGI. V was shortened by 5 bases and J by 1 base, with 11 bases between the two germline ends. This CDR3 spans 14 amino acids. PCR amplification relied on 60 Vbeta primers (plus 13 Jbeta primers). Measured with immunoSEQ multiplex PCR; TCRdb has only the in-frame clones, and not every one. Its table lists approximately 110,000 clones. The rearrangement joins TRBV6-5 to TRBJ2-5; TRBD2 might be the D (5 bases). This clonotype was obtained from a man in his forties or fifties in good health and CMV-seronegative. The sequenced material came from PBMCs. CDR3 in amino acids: CASSTSGPQETQYF. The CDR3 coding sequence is TGTGCCAGCAGTACCAGCGGACCCCAAGAGACCCAGTACTTC.